The 20 T cell receptor beta chains presented below share a single source sample, sequenced in a study of brain T cells in children with intractable seizures. Here immunoSEQ multiplex PCR was the method, and the copy in TCRdb shows in-frame clones only, minus some. In the table there are some 80,000 clones, around nine tenths of which are singletons. The sample consisted of peripheral blood, taken at surgery. Receptors were obtained from a girl aged 2-15 years with Rasmussen encephalitis and intractable seizures.

The CDR3 here is CASSGQATPPQHF. The CDR3 nucleotides are TGTGCCAGCAGTGGACAGGCCACGCCGCCCCAGCATTTT. V gene TRBV2 combines with J gene TRBJ1-5; possible D gene TRBD1, 6 bases. V was cut by 4 bases and J by 9 bases, with 13 bases left in between. Germline V gene sequence: CDR1 SNHLY, CDR2 FYNNEI. The CDR3 runs to 13 residues.

The V gene is TRBV11-2, the J gene TRBJ2-2; a weak D match, TRBD2 (6 bases). Trimming pared 8 bases from V and 4 bases from J, leaving 11 bases between. The CDR3 is 13 residues long. Per the germline V gene, CDR1 is SGHAT and CDR2 is FQNNGV. CDR3 region: CASAGLPTGELFF. CDR3 DNA sequence: TGTGCCAGCGCGGGACTTCCCACCGGGGAGCTGTTTTTT.

This chain connects TRBV27 to TRBJ2-1, with 7 bases aligning to TRBD1. The germline V gene has CDR1 MNHEY and CDR2 SMNVEV (reference sequence). With V trimmed by 6 bases and J by 9 bases, 14 bases remained unmatched. The CDR3 totals 15 residues. The CDR3 nucleotides read TGTGCCAGCAGGAAGGGGGCTTTAGAAATGGGTGAGCAGTTCTTC. This sequence encodes CASRKGALEMGEQFF.

The rearrangement uses TRBV7-3 and TRBJ2-3, with D unclear. There are 14 residues in the CDR3. Trimming shortened V by 1 base and J by 1 base, and 6 bases separated the two germline ends. Germline V gene sequence: CDR1 SGHTA, CDR2 FQGTGA. CDR3 sequence (DNA): TGTGCCAGCAGCTTAAGTTTTGGCACAGATACGCAGTATTTT. This sequence encodes CASSLSFGTDTQYF.

This CDR3 reads CASRVPGQGSPYEQYF. The CDR3 DNA is TGTGCCAGCAGAGTACCGGGACAGGGGTCCCCCTACGAGCAGTACTTC. The rearrangement joins TRBV28 to TRBJ2-7; 10 bases align to TRBD1. CDR3 size: 16 residues. Germline V CDR1 and CDR2: MDHEN, SYDVKM. V trimming: 6 bases; J trimming: 2 bases; junction bases outside the gene matches: 10.

CDR3 sequence (DNA): TGCAGTGCTTACTACTCCTACGAGCAGTACTTC. This encodes CSAYYSYEQYF. The chain joins TRBV20-1 to TRBJ2-7; D is uncertain. In germline, CDR1 is DFQATT, CDR2 SNEGSKA (reference sequence). The CDR3 is 11 residues long. Trimming took off 5 bases at V and 0 bases at J, with 5 bases between the two ends.

In its sample, this clone ranks as medium-sized. V and J are TRBV9 and TRBJ1-1, with 8 bases identical to TRBD1. From germline, CDR1 is SGDLS and CDR2 YYNGEE. V trimming: 3 bases; J trimming: 3 bases; junction bases outside the gene matches: 4. The CDR3 sequence is 14 residues long. The CDR3: CASSADRADTEAFF. CDR3 sequence (DNA): TGTGCCAGCAGCGCGGACAGGGCGGACACTGAAGCTTTCTTT.

The chain carries TRBV4-2 and TRBJ1-2, with TRBD1 as a possible D gene (6 bases). The V end lost 0 bases, the J end lost 4 bases, and 12 bases lay between the germline ends. The germline V gene encodes CDR1 LGHNA and CDR2 YNFKEQ. This CDR3 has 15 amino acids. This CDR3 is CASSQENRESYGYTF. CDR3 DNA: TGTGCCAGCAGCCAAGAGAACAGGGAAAGCTATGGCTACACCTTC.

This sequence joins TRBV30 and TRBJ2-1; TRBD2 aligns across 8 bases. The CDR3 length is 11 residues. The V gene's germline CDR1 is GTSNPN and CDR2 SVGIG (reference sequence). Germline trimming cut 2 bases from V and 16 bases from J; bases unmatched to any gene: 7. CDR3 sequence: CAWSLGTSPFF. The CDR3 region has the DNA TGTGCCTGGAGTTTAGGGACTAGTCCCTTCTTC.

The rearrangement links TRBV5-4 to TRBJ2-3, with unresolved D. This CDR3 is built from 13 residues. Between the trimmed V and J ends, which lost 2 bases and 4 bases, there was a span of 8 bases. The V gene's germline CDR1 is SGHNT and CDR2 YYREEE (reference sequence). For the CDR3, the DNA is TGTGCCAGCAGCTTAGACCAACCAGATACGCAGTATTTT. Translated, it gives CASSLDQPDTQYF.

V and J are TRBV6-5 and TRBJ1-1; weak D call: TRBD1 (5 bases). The CDR3 has 15 residues. V was clipped by 2 bases and J by 6 bases, with 16 bases between them. Germline values: CDR1 MNHEY, CDR2 SVGAGI. CDR3 bases: TGTGCCAGCAGTTACCTATTCCAGGGCAGACCTGAAGCTTTCTTT. This gives the protein CASSYLFQGRPEAFF.

This rearrangement joins TRBV21-1 to TRBJ1-3. TRBV21-1 is deemed a pseudogene. The CDR3 loop spans 18 amino acids. The CDR3 spells CASSKGSVSEYSGNTIYF. CDR3 in DNA: TGTGCCAGCAGCAAAGGCTCGGTCAGCGAATACTCTGGAAACACCATATATTTT.

The chain employs TRBV19 and TRBJ1-1, with 7 bases lining up with TRBD1. The CDR3 has 14 amino acids. CDR1 LNHDA and CDR2 SQIVND come from the germline V gene (reference sequence). The ends lost 5 bases at V and 4 bases at J; junction bases unmatched: 7. CDR3 in amino acids: CASSPLTGSTEAFF. In nucleotides, the CDR3 is TGTGCCAGTAGTCCCTTGACAGGGAGCACTGAAGCTTTCTTT. The variable domain in full, completed from reference TRBV19 and TRBJ1-1, reads DGGITQSPKYLFRKEGQNVTLSCEQNLNHDAMYWYRQDPGQGLRLIYYSQIVNDFQKGDIAEGYSVSREKKESFPLTVTSAQKNPTAFYLCASSPLTGSTEAFFGQGTRLTVV.

CDR3 amino acids: CASSLGGDEQYF. The CDR3 DNA reads TGTGCCAGCAGCTTAGGCGGGGACGAGCAGTACTTC. V is TRBV7-6 and J is TRBJ2-7; possibly TRBD2 for D (6 bases). The CDR3 contains 12 residues. Germline assignment: CDR1 SGHVS and CDR2 FNYEAQ. Trimming pared 1 base from V and 5 bases from J, leaving 6 bases between. The full variable domain, rest sourced from reference TRBV7-6 and TRBJ2-7, is GAGVSQSPRYKVTKRGQDVALRCDPISGHVSLYWYRQALGQGPEFLTYFNYEAQQDKSGLPNDRFSAERPEGSISTLTIQRTEQRDSAMYRCASSLGGDEQYFGPGTRLTVT.

The CDR3 nucleotides read TGTGCCAGCAGCCGGTGGGGGCAAGGCACTGAAGCTTTCTTT. The encoded protein is CASSRWGQGTEAFF. The J gene is TRBJ1-1, the V gene TRBV14; D is perhaps TRBD1 (6 bases). The CDR3 sequence is 14 residues long. Trimming left V 4 bases short and J 4 bases short, with 13 bases between. In germline, CDR1 is SGHDN, CDR2 FVKESK.

This chain links TRBV6-5 with TRBJ2-1; D is uncertain. The V and J ends lost 7 bases and 5 bases respectively, with 12 bases between them. This CDR3 region has 13 residues. CDR1 is MNHEY, CDR2 SVGAGI, per germline. The CDR3 spells CASTSSWHNEQFF. The CDR3 region has the DNA TGTGCCAGCACCTCCTCGTGGCACAATGAGCAGTTCTTC.

The chain employs TRBV29-1 and TRBJ1-1; D uncertain. Germline CDR1 reads SQVTM; CDR2 reads ANQGSEA. With 4 bases removed from V and 1 base from J, the gap between germline ends came to 10 bases. CDR3 length: 13 residues. The CDR3 sequence: CSVGRKGNTEAFF. DNA for the CDR3: TGCAGCGTTGGGAGAAAGGGGAACACTGAAGCTTTCTTT.

The chain has TRBV25-1 and TRBJ2-2, with a weak D call TRBD1 (7 bases). There are 15 residues in the CDR3. Per germline, CDR1 MGHDK and CDR2 SYGVNS. V was cut by 6 bases and J by 3 bases, with 14 bases left in between. CDR3 coding DNA: TGTGCCAGCAGGGGGGGACAGATCTACACCGGGGAGCTGTTTTTT. Its protein is CASRGGQIYTGELFF.

The chain carries TRBV6-6 and TRBJ1-6; no firm D call. Germline CDR1 MNHNY, CDR2 SVGAGI (reference sequence). This CDR3 comprises 13 residues. V was shortened by 8 bases and J by 2 bases, with 7 bases between the two germline ends. Here the CDR3 DNA reads TGTGCCAGCGGCATTACCTATAATTCACCCCTCCACTTT. It translates to CASGITYNSPLHF.

The chain links TRBV5-1 to TRBJ2-7, with 9 nucleotides matching TRBD1. The trim removed 5 bases at V and 2 bases at J, leaving 8 bases unmatched. The CDR3 loop spans 15 amino acids. Germline CDR1 and CDR2: SGHRS and YFSETQ. The CDR3 spells CASRRGQGPAYEQYF. CDR3 in DNA: TGCGCCAGCAGAAGGGGACAGGGACCAGCCTACGAGCAGTACTTC.